These T cell receptor beta chains were read from a single sample in a study of T cells in tumors after PD-1 blockade. Repertoires were generated with immunoSEQ multiplex PCR, while TCRdb's copy carries only in-frame clones and drops some. The sample records approximately 59,000 clones, just under 80% being singletons. Here the sequenced sample was PBMCs, taken before anti-PD-1 treatment. These TCRs come from a human donor with basal cell carcinoma. Each CDR3 is given with its conserved first and last residue. A D gene is named only where the DNA matches it firmly. Size is omitted from some rows. Given values are once, few, many or a class for expanded clones.

V gene	J gene	clone size	D gene	CDR3 protein	CDR3 DNA
TRBV4-1	TRBJ2-4	.	TRBD1	CASSQGPGTASKNIQYF	TGCGCCAGCAGCCAGGGGCCCGGGACAGCGTCCAAAAACATTCAGTACTTC
TRBV5-4	TRBJ2-7	.	TRBD2	CASSLRGVVYEQYF	TGTGCCAGCAGCTTGCGGGGGGTTGTCTACGAGCAGTACTTC
TRBV29-1	TRBJ1-1	.	.	CSVDFGANTEAFF	TGCAGCGTTGATTTTGGGGCGAACACTGAAGCTTTCTTT
TRBV7-9	TRBJ1-1	few	TRBD1	CASRDRGRGVGDTEAFF	TGTGCCAGCAGGGACAGGGGTAGGGGAGTAGGAGACACTGAAGCTTTCTTT
TRBV15	TRBJ2-3	.	TRBD2	CATSRDGFWAGGGAVSDTQYF	TGTGCCACCAGCAGAGATGGATTCTGGGCGGGCGGGGGGGCCGTTTCGGATACGCAGTATTTT
TRBV5-4	TRBJ1-2	.	.	CASSPDQFYGYTF	TGTGCCAGCAGCCCGGACCAATTCTATGGCTACACCTTC
TRBV2	TRBJ1-6	once	TRBD1	CASRKDRGNSPLHF	TGTGCCAGCAGAAAGGACAGGGGTAATTCACCCCTCCACTTT
TRBV19	TRBJ2-5	few	TRBD1	CASREGQGEETQYF	TGTGCCAGTCGAGAGGGACAGGGGGAAGAGACCCAGTACTTC
TRBV6-6	TRBJ2-3	.	TRBD2	CASSHSSGGADTQYF	TGTGCCAGCAGCCACTCTAGCGGGGGGGCAGATACGCAGTATTTT
TRBV5-3	TRBJ1-2	.	TRBD1	CARSDREEGSYTF	TGTGCCAGAAGCGACAGGGAAGAAGGGAGCTACACCTTC
TRBV7-9	TRBJ2-3	once	.	CASSLARPPTDTQYF	TGTGCCAGCAGCTTAGCCCGACCGCCCACAGATACGCAGTATTTT
TRBV5-4	TRBJ1-1	.	.	CASSLELAGTEAFF	TGTGCCAGCAGCTTGGAGTTGGCGGGGACTGAAGCTTTCTTT
TRBV7-6	TRBJ1-6	.	.	CASSLAANSPLHF	TGTGCCAGCAGCTTAGCAGCCAATTCACCCCTCCACTTT
TRBV27	TRBJ1-5	few	.	CASSFRENSNQPQHF	TGTGCCAGCAGCTTCCGGGAGAATAGCAATCAGCCCCAGCATTTT
TRBV3-1/TRBV3-2	TRBJ1-6	.	.	CASSQVDGSPLHF	TGTGCCAGCAGCCAAGTCGACGGTTCACCCCTCCACTTT
TRBV3-1/TRBV3-2	TRBJ2-7	.	.	CASSQQSLLPTYEQYF	TGTGCCAGCAGCCAACAATCCCTGTTGCCGACCTACGAGCAGTACTTC
TRBV14	TRBJ1-2	.	.	CASSLTDRPYGYTF	TGTGCCAGCAGCCTAACCGACAGGCCTTATGGCTACACCTTC
TRBV30	TRBJ1-2	.	.	CAWSGKSPGYGYTF	TGTGCCTGGAGTGGGAAGAGCCCGGGCTATGGCTACACCTTC
TRBV5-4	TRBJ2-5	.	TRBD1	CASSPQGVETQYF	TGTGCCAGCAGCCCCCAGGGGGTGGAGACCCAGTACTTC
TRBV6-6	TRBJ1-2	.	TRBD1	CASSPEPRGMPGYGYTF	TGTGCCAGCAGTCCTGAGCCCAGGGGGATGCCTGGCTATGGCTACACCTTC